The clone carrying this TCR beta chain occurred a few times. The antigen is unknown. The sample belongs to a study of T cells in localized non-small cell lung cancer. Libraries were prepared by immunoSEQ multiplex PCR; TCRdb keeps only in-frame clonotypes and omits some of them. The sample shows 30,000 or so clones, about nine tenths of them seen only once. V lost 6 bases to trimming and J lost 1 base; unmatched junction nucleotides: 1. Germline lookup yields CDR1 SNHLY and CDR2 FYNNEI. The CDR3 is 13 residues long. Notes on the study in general: Longer survival (overall) was linked to higher T cell density in blood.

The sample consisted of peripheral blood mononuclear cells, taken before any cancer treatment. This receptor was obtained from a woman aged 40-70 years with stage III lung adenocarcinoma. The chain employs TRBV2 and TRBJ1-1; TRBD1 matches 8 bases. CDR3 nucleotide sequence: TGTGCCAGCAGCGGACAGGGGAACACTGAAGCTTTCTTT. It codes for CASSGQGNTEAFF.